A single sample is the source of the 30 T cell receptor beta chains below, sequenced in a study of neoadjuvant anti-PD-1 for oral cavity cancer. Libraries were prepared by immunoSEQ multiplex PCR; TCRdb keeps only in-frame clonotypes and omits some of them. This table has about 79,000 clones, about 86% appearing once. The sequences come from PBMCs, collected before nivolumab (anti-PD-1) treatment. The source of these receptors is a person aged 35-79 years with oral cavity squamous cell carcinoma.

DNA for the CDR3: TGTGCCAGCTCACCACACCGTCTGGGACAGGGACATGGTGAAGCTTTCTTT. It is translated as CASSPHRLGQGHGEAFF. The chain joins TRBV18 to TRBJ1-1; 9 nucleotides match TRBD1. Germline V gene data show CDR1 as KGHSH and CDR2 as LQKENI. CDR3 length: 17 residues. V was clipped by 1 base and J by 7 bases; unmatched bases: 13. Based on the CDR3 plus reference TRBV18 and TRBJ1-1, the full variable domain is NAGVMQNPRHLVRRRGQEARLRCSPMKGHSHVYWYRQLPEEGLKFMVYLQKENIIDESGMPKERFSAEFPKEGPSILRIQQVVRGDSAAYFCASSPHRLGQGHGEAFFGQGTRLTVV.

This clone was seen more than once but under ten times. The V call is TRBV10-3, the J call TRBJ2-7; 7 nucleotides line up with TRBD2. The CDR3 totals 15 residues. From germline, CDR1 is ENHRY and CDR2 SYGVKD. V shed 4 bases, J shed 0 bases, and the junction held 6 bases outside the gene matches. The CDR3 sequence is CAISVRGLTSYEQYF. The CDR3 region has the DNA TGTGCCATCAGTGTGCGGGGACTAACCTCCTACGAGCAGTACTTC.

The rearrangement links TRBV5-6 to TRBJ2-5; D remains unclear. CDR1 and CDR2 from the germline V gene are SGHDT and YYEEEE. This CDR3 is built from 14 residues. The ends were cut back, 0 bases at V and 5 bases at J, with 11 bases in the middle. This CDR3 reads CASSLGRTEETQYF. The CDR3 nucleotides are TGTGCCAGCAGCTTGGGTCGGACGGAGGAGACCCAGTACTTC.

The chain combines TRBV10-3 with TRBJ2-7; TRBD1 matches 8 bases. With 5 bases clipped from V and 2 bases from J, the junction kept 5 bases outside the gene matches. The CDR3 has 14 residues. The germline gives CDR1 ENHRY, CDR2 SYGVKD. In DNA form, the CDR3 reads TGTGCCATCAGTCGGGACAGGCCCACCTACGAGCAGTACTTC. Residues: CAISRDRPTYEQYF.

This clone showed up just once. The chain employs TRBV7-8 and TRBJ2-5; D possibly corresponds to TRBD1 (6 bases). The ends were cut back, 5 bases at V and 4 bases at J, with 29 bases in the middle. Germline CDR1 and CDR2: SGHVS and FQNEAQ. The CDR3 has 19 residues. The DNA of the CDR3 is TGTGCCAGCAGCGCCTACAGGGTTTGGGGTTCAAAGGGTGGAGAGACCCAGTACTTC. It encodes CASSAYRVWGSKGGETQYF.

This rearrangement joins TRBV14 to TRBJ1-2, with D maybe TRBD1 (6 bases). Between the trimmed V and J ends, which lost 4 bases and 4 bases, there was a span of 10 bases. CDR3 length equals 13 residues. In germline, CDR1 is SGHDN, CDR2 FVKESK. This CDR3 reads CASSRGTSYGYTF. As DNA, the CDR3 is TGTGCCAGCAGCCGAGGGACATCCTATGGCTACACCTTC.

Comment on this clone: Other DNA variants within this sample encode the same CDR3. The rearrangement links TRBV6-5 to TRBJ2-7, with D unclear. Germline V lookup: CDR1 MNHEY, CDR2 SVGAGI. V lost 2 bases to trimming and J lost 5 bases, with 10 bases between them. The CDR3 is 13 residues long. CDR3 in DNA: TGTGCCAGCAGTTACCCTGGGAAAAACGAGCAGTACTTC. Translation gives CASSYPGKNEQYF.

This chain joins TRBV4-2 and TRBJ2-7; D is unresolved. CDR3 size: 13 residues. Germline-derived CDR1 and CDR2 are LGHNA and YNFKEQ. The V end was cut by 2 bases, the J end by 0 bases, with 5 bases between. This CDR3 is CASSQPNSYEQYF. CDR3 DNA sequence: TGTGCCAGCAGCCAACCGAACTCCTACGAGCAGTACTTC.

This clone was detected many times. This rearrangement joins TRBV5-4 to TRBJ2-7; 7 positions match TRBD1. V lost 1 base to trimming and J lost 3 bases; unmatched junction nucleotides: 4. This CDR3 comprises 14 residues. The germline V gene encodes CDR1 SGHNT and CDR2 YYREEE (reference sequence). The DNA of the CDR3 is TGTGCCAGCAGCTTGTATGCAGGGGGCTACGAGCAGTACTTC. It codes for CASSLYAGGYEQYF.

This sequence joins TRBV30 and TRBJ1-6; no clear D gene. CDR3 length: 16 amino acids. Trimming took 3 bases from V and 0 from J, leaving 12 bases between them. CDR1 GTSNPN and CDR2 SVGIG come from the germline V gene (reference sequence). The CDR3 bases are TGTGCCTGGAGGCCGGGTGAGGGCTCCTATAATTCACCCCTCCACTTT. Protein: CAWRPGEGSYNSPLHF.

V usage is TRBV5-1 and J usage is TRBJ2-7; D not resolved. The CDR3 runs to 13 residues. Trimming removed 0 bases from V and 0 bases from J, with 4 bases in between. Germline CDR1 is SGHRS and CDR2 is YFSETQ. CDR3 protein: CASSLDNSYEQYF. Written as DNA, the CDR3 is TGCGCCAGCAGCTTGGACAACTCCTACGAGCAGTACTTC. Drawing the rest from reference TRBV5-1 and TRBJ2-7, the complete variable domain is KAGVTQTPRYLIKTRGQQVTLSCSPISGHRSVSWYQQTPGQGLQFLFEYFSETQRNKGNFPGRFSGRQFSNSRSEMNVSTLELGDSALYLCASSLDNSYEQYFGPGTRLTVT.

The CDR3 loop is CASSPDANKGRSGKLFF. In DNA form, the CDR3 reads TGTGCCAGCAGCCCCGACGCGAATAAGGGACGTTCTGGAAAACTGTTTTTT. The rearrangement uses TRBV11-2 and TRBJ1-4, with D possibly TRBD1 on 5 matching bases. In germline, CDR1 is SGHAT, CDR2 FQNNGV. V was pared by 5 bases and J by 10 bases, with 26 bases between. This CDR3 has 17 amino acids.

The rearrangement uses TRBV5-5 and TRBJ1-1, with D hard to call. Trimming removed 1 base at V and 5 bases at J, with 9 bases between. The CDR3 is 13 amino acids. CDR1 is SGHKS and CDR2 is YYEKEE in the germline V gene (reference sequence). CDR3 bases: TGTGCCAGCAGCTTGTTTTCGGTGACTGAAGCTTTCTTT. Its translation: CASSLFSVTEAFF.

The V call is TRBV28, the J call TRBJ2-7; TRBD2 matches at 8 bases. J lost 0 bases, V lost 5 bases, and 12 bases had no gene match. Germline lookup yields CDR1 MDHEN and CDR2 SYDVKM. This CDR3 has 17 amino acids. The chain's CDR3 is CASSLPLAGLSSYEQYF. The CDR3 DNA reads TGTGCCAGCAGTCTCCCGCTAGCGGGCCTGAGCTCCTACGAGCAGTACTTC.

By sample share, this clone is large. The chain is built from TRBV7-9 and TRBJ2-3, with 10 bases fitting TRBD1. The V gene end was trimmed by 5 bases and the J gene end by 0 bases; junction bases not matched to a gene: 5. The CDR3 sequence is 16 residues long. Looked up from germline, CDR1 is SEHNR and CDR2 is FQNEAQ (reference sequence). The CDR3 nucleotides read TGTGCCAGCAGCGGACAGGGGGGCACTAGCACAGATACGCAGTATTTT. It is translated as CASSGQGGTSTDTQYF.

The genes are TRBV4-1 and TRBJ1-1; D uncertain. Per germline, CDR1 MGHRA and CDR2 YSYEKL. Trimming took off 4 bases at V and 3 bases at J, with 12 bases between the two ends. This CDR3 region has 14 residues. The CDR3: CASSPHLGDTEAFF. The CDR3 DNA follows: TGCGCCAGCAGCCCCCACTTGGGTGACACTGAAGCTTTCTTT.

As concerns this clone: This same CDR3 is encoded by further DNA sequences in the sample. As DNA, the CDR3 is TGTGCCTGGAGTGTAGGAGAGACCCAGTACTTC. Protein: CAWSVGETQYF. The chain employs TRBV30 and TRBJ2-5; D is undetermined. The ends were cut back, 0 bases at V and 4 bases at J, with 3 bases in the middle. Germline V gene data show CDR1 as GTSNPN and CDR2 as SVGIG (reference sequence). This CDR3 has 11 residues.

This rearrangement joins TRBV5-4 to TRBJ2-5; D gene ambiguous. V was cut by 0 bases and J by 2 bases, with 8 bases left in between. This CDR3 comprises 14 residues. Germline V gene sequence: CDR1 SGHNT, CDR2 YYREEE (reference sequence). CDR3 amino acids: CASSLEASQETQYF. The CDR3 nucleotides read TGTGCCAGCAGCTTGGAGGCTAGTCAAGAGACCCAGTACTTC.

This clone came up once. The chain combines TRBV7-9 with TRBJ1-1; TRBD1 aligns across 7 bases. Looked up from germline, CDR1 is SEHNR and CDR2 is FQNEAQ (reference sequence). V was pared by 4 bases and J by 0 bases, with 2 bases of the junction left unmatched. The CDR3 runs to 14 residues. The chain's CDR3 is CASSSQGMNTEAFF. The CDR3 DNA is TGTGCCAGCAGCTCACAGGGGATGAACACTGAAGCTTTCTTT.

V is TRBV29-1 and J is TRBJ1-3, with TRBD1 as a possible D gene (5 bases). Germline V gene data show CDR1 as SQVTM and CDR2 as ANQGSEA. CDR3 length: 14 amino acids. With 8 bases removed from V and 0 bases from J, the gap between germline ends came to 14 bases. CDR3 bases: TGCAGCATTGCGGGGACTCTCTCTGGAAACACCATATATTTT. This sequence encodes CSIAGTLSGNTIYF. The full variable domain, its missing parts supplied by reference TRBV29-1 and TRBJ1-3, is SAVISQKPSRDICQRGTSLTIQCQVDSQVTMMFWYRQQPGQSLTLIATANQGSEATYESGFVIDKFPISRPNLTFSTLTVSNMSPEDSSIYLCSIAGTLSGNTIYFGEGSWLTVV.

This clone was seen a handful of times. V gene TRBV15 combines with J gene TRBJ2-2; the D is unclear. There are 12 residues in the CDR3. V was clipped by 5 bases and J by 4 bases, with 5 bases between them. Germline V CDR1 and CDR2: LNHNV, YYDKDF (reference sequence). The CDR3 reads CATSPRTGELFF. Here the CDR3 DNA reads TGTGCCACCAGCCCCCGCACCGGGGAGCTGTTTTTT. The full variable domain, its missing parts supplied by reference TRBV15 and TRBJ2-2, is DAMVIQNPRYQVTQFGKPVTLSCSQTLNHNVMYWYQQKSSQAPKLLFHYYDKDFNNEADTPDNFQSRRPNTSFCFLDIRSPGLGDTAMYLCATSPRTGELFFGEGSRLTVL.

The chain is built from TRBV7-3 and TRBJ2-1; TRBD2 agrees at 8 bases. Germline V CDR1 and CDR2: SGHTA, FQGTGA. Trimming took 4 bases from V and 7 from J; bases not matched to a gene: 9. The CDR3 is 15 residues long. CDR3: CASSSDPGTSNEQFF. The CDR3 nucleotides are TGTGCCAGCAGCTCAGACCCCGGGACTAGTAATGAGCAGTTCTTC.

The genes are TRBV11-2 and TRBJ2-1, with 7 bases lining up with TRBD2. V was clipped by 5 bases and J by 0 bases; unmatched bases: 4. Germline CDR1 is SGHAT and CDR2 is FQNNGV. This CDR3 region has 15 residues. The CDR3 is CASSPQRGSYNEQFF. The CDR3 DNA reads TGTGCCAGCAGCCCGCAGCGGGGCTCCTACAATGAGCAGTTCTTC. The entire variable domain, with the rest obtained from reference TRBV11-2 and TRBJ2-1, is as follows: EAGVAQSPRYKIIEKRQSVAFWCNPISGHATLYWYQQILGQGPKLLIQFQNNGVVDDSQLPKDRFSAERLKGVDSTLKIQPAKLEDSAVYLCASSPQRGSYNEQFFGPGTRLTVL.

The chain recombines TRBV10-3 with TRBJ1-1; D perhaps matches TRBD1 (6 bases). The CDR3 has 13 amino acids. The germline gives CDR1 ENHRY, CDR2 SYGVKD. V lost 11 bases to trimming and J lost 1 base, with 14 bases between them. The CDR3 nucleotides read TGTGCCTTGCGAGGGACACAGAACACTGAAGCTTTCTTT. This sequence encodes CALRGTQNTEAFF.

The chain links TRBV11-2 to TRBJ2-1; unclear D gene. Trimming cost V 4 bases and J 0 bases, with 7 bases left between them. CDR1 and CDR2 (germline): SGHAT, FQNNGV. This CDR3 contains 14 residues. CDR3 nucleotide sequence: TGTGCCAGCAGCTCTAGGGTCTCCTACAATGAGCAGTTCTTC. It is translated as CASSSRVSYNEQFF.

This chain joins TRBV2 and TRBJ1-3; no clear D gene. Germline V gene data show CDR1 as SNHLY and CDR2 as FYNNEI. With 8 bases removed from V and 2 bases from J, the gap between germline ends came to 7 bases. The CDR3 extends over 12 amino acids. The CDR3 DNA reads TGTGCCAGCGCGGCTGCTGGAAACACCATATATTTT. It codes for CASAAAGNTIYF.

This sequence joins TRBV5-1 and TRBJ1-2; 9 nucleotides match TRBD1. This CDR3 is 13 amino acids long. Germline loops: CDR1 SGHRS, CDR2 YFSETQ. The V segment lost 6 bases and the J segment 6 bases; nucleotides outside the gene matches: 6. CDR3 bases: TGCGCCAGCAATCCGGGACAGGGAGATGGCTACACCTTC. Protein product: CASNPGQGDGYTF.

V gene TRBV4-1 combines with J gene TRBJ2-5; D is ambiguous. Trimming took 1 base from V and 5 from J, leaving 14 bases between them. The CDR3 runs to 15 residues. Germline V CDR1 and CDR2: MGHRA, YSYEKL. DNA of the CDR3: TGCGCCAGCAGCCAAGGACCTGGCATGGGGGAGACCCAGTACTTC. As protein: CASSQGPGMGETQYF.

This clone was seen a few times. This sequence joins TRBV15 and TRBJ2-2; 8 nucleotides align to TRBD2. Germline loops: CDR1 LNHNV, CDR2 YYDKDF (reference sequence). There are 15 residues in the CDR3. Unmatched junction bases numbered 6, after V lost 6 bases and J lost 3 bases. The CDR3 bases are TGTGCCACCAGAGACGGGGGGGCCGACACCGGGGAGCTGTTTTTT. As protein: CATRDGGADTGELFF.

Concerning this clone: At one boundary the junction diverges from the germline segment, which might be a read error. CDR3 bases: TGCGCCTCGATAAGGGACGCGAATACCGGGGAGCTGTTTTTT. It codes for CASIRDANTGELFF. The chain carries TRBV5-1 and TRBJ2-2; perhaps D is TRBD1 or TRBD2 (5 bases each). CDR1 and CDR2 (germline): SGHRS, YFSETQ. The CDR3 contains 14 residues.